This T cell receptor (beta chain) is from a study of monozygotic twins with inflammatory bowel disease. Germline V gene data show CDR1 as LGHDT and CDR2 as YNNKEL (reference sequence). This CDR3 is 15 amino acids long. Concerning this clonotype: Its antigen is unidentified.

Whole blood that had not undergone T cell sorting provided the isolated total RNA. TCR libraries were prepared from 3,500 to 4,000 ng total RNA each. Reanalyzing the 5' RACE reads, TCRdb keeps one entry per CDR3 protein, without DNA. This sample's clone table lists roughly 150,000 distinct CDR3 sequences. The study, taken as a whole, reports: Evidence failed to back one strong IBD-linked signal or clonotype. In patient repertoires, differing immunosuppressive treatments may have added some variability.

This sequence originates from a human donor with ulcerative colitis or Crohn's disease, or a healthy co-twin of an affected twin (not recorded which). V usage is TRBV3-1 and J usage is TRBJ2-1; with no DNA, the TCRdb D assignment of TRBD1 cannot be verified. Material for sequencing was blood. CDR3 sequence reads: CASSQETGRRNEQFF.